This TCR beta chain originates from a study of T cells in Graves' hyperthyroidism and ophthalmopathy. Whole-study results and caveats: Blood shared most expanded thyroid clonotypes above 0.001. Ophthalmopathy prediction by the model preceded onset by a median roughly 6.3 months.

Amplified regions were TCR beta CDR3 sequences from RNA transcripts. TCR CDR3 underwent first-round RT-PCR with the HTBI primer set. From the multiplex PCR reads, TCRdb called clonotypes with MiXCR, one entry per CDR3 protein. The sample yields some 600,000 distinct CDR3 sequences, more than 11% seen once. Germline loops: CDR1 MNHEY, CDR2 SMNVEV (reference sequence). There are 14 residues in the CDR3. V dropped 0 bases and J dropped 2 bases, with 8 bases sitting between them. Diagnosis of hyperthyroidism was new in patients aged 18 to 65, and its duration was under 2 months. Blood was drawn at first hyperthyroidism diagnosis, before any ophthalmopathy symptoms. This clonotype was counted ten times or more. The antigen is not known.

Sequencing was done on a sample of blood. The chain is built from TRBV27 and TRBJ2-7; D is ambiguous. This sequence was found in a woman aged 25-40 years with Graves' hyperthyroidism that later progressed to Graves' ophthalmopathy. Here the CDR3 reads CASSLSGNPYEQYF. The CDR3 nucleotides are TGTGCCAGCAGTTTATCAGGGAATCCCTACGAGCAGTACTTC.